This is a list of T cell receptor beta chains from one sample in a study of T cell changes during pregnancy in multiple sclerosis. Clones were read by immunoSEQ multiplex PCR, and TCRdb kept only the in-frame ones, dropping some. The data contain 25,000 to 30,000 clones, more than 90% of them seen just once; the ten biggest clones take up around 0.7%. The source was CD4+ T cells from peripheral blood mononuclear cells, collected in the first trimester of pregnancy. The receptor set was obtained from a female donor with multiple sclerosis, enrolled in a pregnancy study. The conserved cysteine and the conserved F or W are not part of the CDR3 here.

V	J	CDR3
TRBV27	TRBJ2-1	ASRVRAGVGTYNEQF
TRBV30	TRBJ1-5	AWSGTGGQPQH
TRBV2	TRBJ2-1	ASRGLAGGGHLNNEQF
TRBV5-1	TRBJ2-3	ASSYGLPSGGADTQY
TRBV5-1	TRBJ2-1	ASSRNRVSYNEQF
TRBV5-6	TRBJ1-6	ASSPWPVLYGSPLH
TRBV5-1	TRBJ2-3	ASSPTRGLIAPDTQY
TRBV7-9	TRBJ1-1	ASSLDSGTEAF
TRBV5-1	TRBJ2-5	ASSLLASGMQETQY
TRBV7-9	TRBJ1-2	ASSLFRERGYT
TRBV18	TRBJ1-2	ASNGERLNSYGYT
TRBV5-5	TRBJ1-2	ASSSDYADYGYT
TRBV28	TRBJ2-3	ASSFLGPGGTSGGAIDTQY
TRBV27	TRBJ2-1	ASSFVRYNEQF
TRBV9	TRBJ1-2	ASTHGTGPWYGYT
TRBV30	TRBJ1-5	AWSTQGDQPQH
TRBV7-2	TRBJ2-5	ASSLFAVTQETQY
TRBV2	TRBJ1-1	ASGEYEAF
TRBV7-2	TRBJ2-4	ASSRSGGVNIQY
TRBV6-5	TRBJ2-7	ASRGQGPYEQY
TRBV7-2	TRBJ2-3	ASAGGNPTDTQY
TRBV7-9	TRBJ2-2	ASGESDTGELF